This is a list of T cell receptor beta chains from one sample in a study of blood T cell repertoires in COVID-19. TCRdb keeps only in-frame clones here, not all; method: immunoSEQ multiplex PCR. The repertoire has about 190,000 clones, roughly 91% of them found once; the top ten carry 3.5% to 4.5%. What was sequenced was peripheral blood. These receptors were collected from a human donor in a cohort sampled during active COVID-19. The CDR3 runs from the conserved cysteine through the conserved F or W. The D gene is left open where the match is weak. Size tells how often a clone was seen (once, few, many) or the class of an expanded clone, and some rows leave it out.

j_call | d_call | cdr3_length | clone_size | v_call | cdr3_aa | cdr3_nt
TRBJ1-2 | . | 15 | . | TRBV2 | CAKQEGSQPNYGYTF | TGTGCCAAGCAAGAGGGCTCGCAACCTAACTATGGCTACACCTTC
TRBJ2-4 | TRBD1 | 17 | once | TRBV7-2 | CASSLSWTGVGMDIQYF | TGTGCCAGCAGCTTAAGCTGGACAGGGGTCGGTATGGACATTCAGTACTTC
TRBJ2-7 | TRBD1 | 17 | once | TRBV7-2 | CASSSPRGQVLSYEQYF | TGTGCCAGCAGCTCACCAAGGGGACAGGTCCTATCCTACGAGCAGTACTTC
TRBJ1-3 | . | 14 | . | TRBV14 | CASRMTASGNTIYF | TGTGCCAGCAGGATGACAGCTTCTGGAAACACCATATATTTT
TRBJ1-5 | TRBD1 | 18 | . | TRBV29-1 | CSVSGGGSSSQGNQPQHF | TGCAGCGTTTCAGGGGGCGGCAGCTCCTCTCAAGGCAATCAGCCCCAGCATTTT
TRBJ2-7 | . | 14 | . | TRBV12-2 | CASRLAGEDYEQYF | TGTGCAAGTCGCCTAGCGGGAGAAGACTACGAGCAGTACTTC
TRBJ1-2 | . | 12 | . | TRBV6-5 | CASRQEAYGYTF | TGTGCCAGCAGGCAGGAGGCCTATGGCTACACCTTC
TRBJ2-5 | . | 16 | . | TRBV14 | CASSQDLGGHQETQYF | TGTGCCAGCAGCCAAGATCTTGGGGGCCACCAAGAGACCCAGTACTTC
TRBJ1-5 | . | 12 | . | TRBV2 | CASRRVGQPQHF | TGTGCCAGCAGGAGGGTAGGTCAGCCCCAGCATTTT
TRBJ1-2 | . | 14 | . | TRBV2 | CASSGRQSDYGYTF | TGTGCCAGCAGTGGACGACAGTCGGATTATGGCTACACCTTC
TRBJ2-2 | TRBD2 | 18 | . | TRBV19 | CASTIGLAGGRNTGELFF | TGTGCCAGTACCATAGGACTAGCGGGAGGGCGAAACACCGGGGAGCTGTTTTTT
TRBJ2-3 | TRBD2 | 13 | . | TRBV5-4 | CASRPLAGDTQYF | TGTGCCAGCAGGCCCCTAGCGGGAGATACGCAGTATTTT
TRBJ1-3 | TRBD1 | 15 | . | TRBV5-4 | CASSYGTASGNTIYF | TGTGCCAGCAGCTATGGGACAGCCTCTGGAAACACCATATATTTT
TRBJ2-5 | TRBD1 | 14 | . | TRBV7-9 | CASSTTGVRETQYF | TGTGCCAGCAGCACAACAGGGGTCCGGGAGACCCAGTACTTC
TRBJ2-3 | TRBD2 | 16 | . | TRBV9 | CASSVGTSGATDTQYF | TGTGCCAGCAGCGTAGGGACTAGCGGGGCCACAGATACGCAGTATTTT
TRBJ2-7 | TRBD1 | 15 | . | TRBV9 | CASSGTGTGSSEQYF | TGTGCCAGCAGTGGGACCGGGACAGGCTCCTCCGAGCAGTACTTC
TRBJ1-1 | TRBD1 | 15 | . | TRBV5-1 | CASSGGTGGNTEAFF | TGCGCCAGCAGCGGAGGTACAGGGGGGAACACTGAAGCTTTCTTT